One sample yielded the 28 T cell receptor beta chains listed below, sequenced in a study of T cell changes during pregnancy in multiple sclerosis. Some clones are missing from TCRdb's copy, which holds only in-frame ones; the method was immunoSEQ multiplex PCR. The data show tens of thousands of clones, roughly 92% seen once. The input for sequencing was peripheral blood, taken in the second trimester of pregnancy. These receptors were collected from a female donor with multiple sclerosis, enrolled in a pregnancy study.

The chain uses TRBV28 and TRBJ1-5; D is ambiguous. The CDR3 has 12 residues. Germline lookup yields CDR1 MDHEN and CDR2 SYDVKM. The V gene lost 3 bases and the J gene lost 6 bases, with 6 bases spanning the gap. The CDR3 region has the DNA TGTGCCAGCAGTTTTGCTAGTCAGCCCCAGCATTTT. Amino acids: CASSFASQPQHF.

This chain connects TRBV4-1 to TRBJ2-3; 9 nucleotides align to TRBD1. This CDR3 comprises 14 residues. The J segment lost 4 bases and the V segment lost 6 bases, leaving 5 bases of the junction unmatched. CDR1 and CDR2 (germline): MGHRA, YSYEKL. The chain's CDR3 is CASREGQGADTQYF. The CDR3 DNA sequence: TGCGCCAGCAGGGAGGGACAGGGTGCAGATACGCAGTATTTT.

The rearrangement uses TRBV7-9 and TRBJ1-2; a weak D match, TRBD1 (5 bases). Trimming cost V 2 bases and J 3 bases, with 19 bases left between them. The CDR3 is made up of 17 amino acids. The germline CDR1 and CDR2 sequences are SEHNR and FQNEAQ (reference sequence). The CDR3 reads CASSLWLSGNPYYGYTF. CDR3 nucleotides: TGTGCCAGCAGCTTATGGCTGTCAGGGAACCCCTACTATGGCTACACCTTC. The variable domain in full, with the rest retrieved from reference TRBV7-9 and TRBJ1-2, is DTGVSQNPRHKITKRGQNVTFRCDPISEHNRLYWYRQTLGQGPEFLTYFQNEAQLEKSRLLSDRFSAERPKGSFSTLEIQRTEQGDSAMYLCASSLWLSGNPYYGYTFGSGTRLTVV.

The chain recombines TRBV6-6 with TRBJ1-1; TRBD1 aligns across 8 bases. CDR1 and CDR2 from the germline V gene are MNHNY and SVGAGI (reference sequence). The V segment lost 6 bases and the J segment 3 bases; nucleotides outside the gene matches: 6. The CDR3 extends over 14 amino acids. The CDR3 bases are TGTGCCAGCAGCCTCGGACAGGGTTACACTGAAGCTTTCTTT. It is translated as CASSLGQGYTEAFF.

V is TRBV5-1 and J is TRBJ1-1; 7 positions agree with TRBD1. CDR1 is SGHRS, CDR2 YFSETQ, per germline. Trimming at V came to 5 bases and at J to 4 bases, leaving 5 bases not matched to a gene. CDR3 length: 13 residues. CDR3 coding DNA: TGCGCCAGCAGAGAGGGGGCGCGCACTGAAGCTTTCTTT. Protein sequence: CASREGARTEAFF. Full variable domain (missing parts from reference TRBV5-1 and TRBJ1-1): KAGVTQTPRYLIKTRGQQVTLSCSPISGHRSVSWYQQTPGQGLQFLFEYFSETQRNKGNFPGRFSGRQFSNSRSEMNVSTLELGDSALYLCASREGARTEAFFGQGTRLTVV.

The chain joins TRBV7-2 to TRBJ1-2; tentative D call: TRBD1 (6 bases). Germline CDR1 is SGHTA and CDR2 is FQGNSA. V lost 5 bases, J lost 2 bases, and 21 bases lay in between. The CDR3 length is 17 residues. Written as DNA, the CDR3 is TGTGCCAGCAGCCCGAGTACGAGGGGACAACTAAACTATGGCTACACCTTC. Translation gives CASSPSTRGQLNYGYTF.

The chain employs TRBV7-9 and TRBJ2-3; possibly TRBD2 for D (5 bases). The CDR3 spans 15 residues. V was clipped by 8 bases and J by 3 bases, with 18 bases between them. Per the germline V gene, CDR1 is SEHNR and CDR2 is FQNEAQ (reference sequence). The CDR3 DNA is TGTGCCAGCCGCCGGGATGAGGGAGAGACAGATACGCAGTATTTT. Translation: CASRRDEGETDTQYF.

The gene calls are TRBV19 and TRBJ2-7, with D tentatively TRBD1 (5 bases). Germline values: CDR1 LNHDA, CDR2 SQIVND (reference sequence). The CDR3 has 12 residues. V lost 3 bases to trimming and J lost 4 bases, with 7 bases between them. The CDR3 nucleotides read TGTGCCAGTAGTATTAGGGGATACGAGCAGTACTTC. Its protein is CASSIRGYEQYF.

The rearrangement links TRBV7-2 to TRBJ1-6; D remains unclear. The V end was cut by 4 bases, the J end by 9 bases, with 13 bases between. This CDR3 spans 14 amino acids. Germline V lookup: CDR1 SGHTA, CDR2 FQGNSA. The CDR3 nucleotides read TGTGCCAGCAGCTCTGCCGGGAAGGCTTCACCCCTCCACTTT. It yields the protein CASSSAGKASPLHF.

The rearrangement joins TRBV6-4 to TRBJ2-1; D is ambiguous. Germline V gene lookup returns CDR1 MRHNA and CDR2 SNTAGT. V was trimmed by 0 bases and J by 3 bases, leaving 6 bases between them. The CDR3 runs to 14 residues. The CDR3 reads CASSDSHGYNEQFF. CDR3 DNA sequence: TGTGCCAGCAGTGACTCGCACGGCTACAATGAGCAGTTCTTC.

The chain couples TRBV30 to TRBJ2-7; 10 positions agree with TRBD1. From germline, CDR1 is GTSNPN and CDR2 SVGIG (reference sequence). V gave up 3 bases and J gave up 4 bases; unmatched junction bases: 3. The CDR3 runs to 13 residues. The CDR3: CAWRRTGGYEQYF. CDR3 nucleotide sequence: TGTGCCTGGAGAAGGACAGGGGGTTACGAGCAGTACTTC.

The chain has TRBV5-1 and TRBJ2-3; D uncertain. V gave up 1 base and J gave up 4 bases, with 10 bases separating them. CDR1 and CDR2 (germline): SGHRS, YFSETQ. The CDR3 extends over 14 amino acids. The CDR3 bases are TGCGCCAGCAGCTTGAGCCGCGGCGCAGATACGCAGTATTTT. This codes for CASSLSRGADTQYF.

A note on this clone: A read error may account for a junction end that differs from germline. CDR3 sequence (DNA): TGTGCCAGCAGCAGAGGGGGACCTAACGCTTTT. As protein: CASSRGGPNAF. The V and J genes are TRBV11-3 and TRBJ2-3; maybe TRBD1 (6 bases). The CDR3 has 11 amino acids. Per the germline V gene, CDR1 is SGHNT and CDR2 is YENEEA.

A single count supports this clone. The chain recombines TRBV28 with TRBJ2-7, with 9 bases that match TRBD2. V shed 2 bases, J shed 4 bases, and the junction held 9 bases outside the gene matches. CDR1 is MDHEN and CDR2 is SYDVKM in the germline V gene. The CDR3 sequence is 16 residues long. The CDR3 DNA follows: TGTGCCAGCAGTTTAATCTCGGGACTAGCAGCTTACGAGCAGTACTTC. Its protein is CASSLISGLAAYEQYF.

In DNA, the CDR3 is TGCGCCAGCAGCCAATCACTAGCGGGGGGGTCAAATGAGCAGTTCTTC. Residues: CASSQSLAGGSNEQFF. The chain recombines TRBV5-1 with TRBJ2-1; 13 bases align to TRBD2. The junction had 8 bases not matched to a gene; V was cut back by 4 bases and J by 7 bases. The CDR3 has 16 amino acids. Germline CDR1 is SGHRS and CDR2 is YFSETQ.

CDR3 sequence (DNA): TGCGCCAGCAGCCGGGAGACGGGAACTCTGCAGACCCAGTACTTC. It is translated as CASSRETGTLQTQYF. The chain is built from TRBV5-1 and TRBJ2-5, with D perhaps TRBD2 (6 bases). This CDR3 is 15 amino acids long. V gave up 4 bases and J gave up 6 bases, with 19 bases separating them. Germline-derived CDR1 and CDR2 are SGHRS and YFSETQ.

V usage is TRBV30 and J usage is TRBJ2-5; D may match TRBD1 or TRBD2 (5 bases each). Trimming took 8 bases from V and 1 from J, leaving 17 bases between them. Germline V CDR1 and CDR2: GTSNPN, SVGIG (reference sequence). The CDR3 covers 14 residues. The CDR3 DNA sequence: TGTGCCGGGACGGGGAGCCCTTCCCAAGAGACCCAGTACTTC. Amino acids: CAGTGSPSQETQYF. Using reference TRBV30 and TRBJ2-5 for the parts outside the CDR3, the full variable domain is SQTIHQWPATLVQPVGSPLSLECTVEGTSNPNLYWYRQAAGRGLQLLFYSVGIGQISSEVPQNLSASRPQDRQFILSSKKLLLSDSGFYLCAGTGSPSQETQYFGPGTRLLVL.

The chain has TRBV19 and TRBJ2-2; 12 positions agree with TRBD2. This CDR3 has 18 residues. CDR1 LNHDA and CDR2 SQIVND come from the germline V gene (reference sequence). J gave up 4 bases and V 4 bases, and 10 bases lay outside the gene matches. CDR3 region: CASSTLAGGPLGTGELFF. The CDR3 nucleotides are TGTGCCAGTAGTACCCTAGCGGGAGGGCCTCTTGGCACCGGGGAGCTGTTTTTT.

The V and J genes are TRBV2 and TRBJ1-2; D is uncertain. The CDR3 runs 12 residues. Germline CDR1 is SNHLY and CDR2 is FYNNEI. V was clipped by 7 bases and J by 8 bases, with 14 bases between them. The DNA for the CDR3 is TGTGCCAGCAATGCACTGGTTTCCGGCTACACCTTC. It translates to CASNALVSGYTF.

The chain employs TRBV5-5 and TRBJ1-3; 9 bases are a match to TRBD1. From germline, CDR1 is SGHKS and CDR2 YYEKEE (reference sequence). There are 16 residues in the CDR3. J was trimmed by 3 bases and V by 4 bases; bases with no gene match: 8. In nucleotides, the CDR3 is TGTGCCAGCAGCCCTGGGGACAGGGTGGGTGGAAACACCATATATTTT. This translates into CASSPGDRVGGNTIYF.

The chain employs TRBV6-6 and TRBJ1-3; 10 bases line up with TRBD1. The V gene's germline CDR1 is MNHNY and CDR2 SVGAGI (reference sequence). J gave up 4 bases and V 2 bases, and 5 bases lay outside the gene matches. This CDR3 has 16 amino acids. CDR3 coding DNA: TGTGCCAGCAGTTACACGGGACAGGGGTTAGGAAACACCATATATTTT. Residues: CASSYTGQGLGNTIYF.

CDR3 DNA: TGTGCCAGCACCCGCGGGACTAGCGGGAAAGAGCAGTTCTTC. Translation: CASTRGTSGKEQFF. The chain has TRBV19 and TRBJ2-1; TRBD2 agrees at 13 bases. The germline V gene has CDR1 LNHDA and CDR2 SQIVND (reference sequence). With V trimmed by 9 bases and J by 10 bases, 9 bases remained unmatched. The CDR3 loop spans 14 amino acids.

The V and J genes are TRBV30 and TRBJ1-5, with 7 bases identical to TRBD1. The CDR3 totals 14 residues. Germline V gene data show CDR1 as GTSNPN and CDR2 as SVGIG (reference sequence). Trimming took 1 base from V and 6 from J; bases not matched to a gene: 6. The DNA of the CDR3 is TGTGCCTGGAGTGCAACAGGGGACGGTCAGCCCCAGCATTTT. Its protein product is CAWSATGDGQPQHF.

This rearrangement joins TRBV30 to TRBJ2-7, with 9 bases fitting TRBD1. The CDR3 runs 15 residues. V shed 1 base and J 0 bases; nucleotides not matched to a gene: 4. Germline values: CDR1 GTSNPN, CDR2 SVGIG (reference sequence). DNA for the CDR3: TGTGCCTGGAGTGGGGACAGGGAGAGCTCCTACGAGCAGTACTTC. It translates to CAWSGDRESSYEQYF.

The V gene is TRBV19, the J gene TRBJ1-2; 8 bases agree with TRBD1. J was trimmed by 2 bases and V by 6 bases; bases with no gene match: 5. The germline V gene has CDR1 LNHDA and CDR2 SQIVND (reference sequence). The CDR3 has 14 amino acids. This CDR3 reads CASSTGQGNYGYTF. The CDR3 DNA reads as TGTGCCAGTAGCACTGGACAGGGAAACTATGGCTACACCTTC.

The V and J genes are TRBV7-9 and TRBJ1-1, with D possibly TRBD1 on 5 matching bases. CDR1 is SEHNR and CDR2 is FQNEAQ in the germline V gene (reference sequence). CDR3 length: 17 amino acids. V was cut by 2 bases and J by 3 bases, with 19 bases left in between. The CDR3: CASSLTVWDWGDTEAFF. The CDR3 DNA reads as TGTGCCAGCAGCTTAACCGTCTGGGACTGGGGTGACACTGAAGCTTTCTTT.

The rearrangement uses TRBV6-1 and TRBJ2-1, with TRBD1 matching 7 bases. V trimming: 2 bases; J trimming: 10 bases; junction bases outside the gene matches: 14. The CDR3 spans 16 residues. Germline assignment: CDR1 MNHNS and CDR2 SASEGT. The CDR3: CASSERQGVGNTEQFF. In DNA form, the CDR3 reads TGTGCCAGCAGTGAACGACAGGGTGTGGGGAATACGGAGCAGTTCTTC.

This clone came up once. The V and J genes are TRBV7-2 and TRBJ2-5; 9 bases are shared with TRBD2. Germline-derived CDR1 and CDR2 are SGHTA and FQGNSA. The ends lost 0 bases at V and 2 bases at J; junction bases unmatched: 13. CDR3 length: 19 amino acids. The CDR3 loop is CASSLAPLIAGVVQETQYF. The CDR3 bases are TGTGCCAGCAGCTTAGCACCTCTGATAGCGGGAGTGGTTCAAGAGACCCAGTACTTC.